The clone carrying this T cell receptor (beta chain) was picked up a small number of times. Its target is unknown. The CDR3 totals 17 residues. Germline V CDR1 and CDR2: LGHDT, YNNKEL (reference sequence). The ends lost 0 bases at V and 4 bases at J; junction bases unmatched: 9. This library used 300 to 450 ng RNA and molecular barcoded adaptors spanning alpha/delta and beta/gamma chains. TCRdb reprocessed the reads with MiXCR, giving one entry per CDR3 protein. Among some 19,000 distinct CDR3 sequences, around 20% were seen once, and the ten largest hold around 24%. The data were taken from a study of read filtering for tumor transcriptome and immune sequencing. Study-wide findings and caveats: Single-read clonotypes: roughly four fifths of IR-seq clonotypes (around 3.5% of reads), around three quarters of RNA-seq clonotypes (nearly 45% of reads).

The receptor comes from a donor at least 40 years old with multiple myeloma. The sequencing sample was made of a population of CD138-negative cells sorted from bone marrow. The V gene is TRBV3-1, the J gene TRBJ2-5, with 9 bases matching TRBD2. The CDR3 sequence is CASSQDDGLALLETQYF. CDR3 bases: TGTGCCAGCAGCCAAGATGACGGACTAGCGCTACTAGAGACCCAGTACTTC.